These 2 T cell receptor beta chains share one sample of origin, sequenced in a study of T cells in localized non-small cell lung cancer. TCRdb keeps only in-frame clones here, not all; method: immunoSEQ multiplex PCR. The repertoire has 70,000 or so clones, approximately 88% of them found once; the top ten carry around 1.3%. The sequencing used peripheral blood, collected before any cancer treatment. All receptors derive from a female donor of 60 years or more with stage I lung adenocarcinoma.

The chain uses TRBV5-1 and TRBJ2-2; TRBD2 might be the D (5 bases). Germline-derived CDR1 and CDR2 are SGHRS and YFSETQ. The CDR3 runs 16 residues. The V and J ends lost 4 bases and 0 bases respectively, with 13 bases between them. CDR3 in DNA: TGCGCCAGCAGCCCCATAGGAGGCGCGAACACCGGGGAGCTGTTTTTT. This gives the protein CASSPIGGANTGELFF.

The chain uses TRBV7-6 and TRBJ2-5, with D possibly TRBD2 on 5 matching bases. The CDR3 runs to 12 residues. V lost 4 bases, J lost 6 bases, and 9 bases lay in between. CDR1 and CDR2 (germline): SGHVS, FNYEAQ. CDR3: CASSSGLQTQYF. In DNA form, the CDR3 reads TGTGCCAGCAGCTCTGGACTGCAGACCCAGTACTTC.